The clone carrying this T cell receptor beta chain was counted at least ten times. This sample stems from a study of patients and donors after allogeneic stem cell transplantation. Using its own MiXCR run on the RT-PCR reads, TCRdb lists one record per CDR3 protein. Of fewer than 200,000 distinct CDR3 sequences listed, 25% to 35% are singletons. CDR1 is SGHRS, CDR2 YFSETQ, per germline. The CDR3 loop spans 13 amino acids. Losses at the gene ends were 5 bases for V and 6 bases for J; bases not matched to a gene: 3. Sequenced: blood, either unsorted or a sorted T cell fraction (not recorded which). The chain has TRBV5-1 and TRBJ1-2; 11 nucleotides line up with TRBD1. The TCR comes from a human donor who was either an allogeneic HSCT recipient or a stem cell or donor lymphocyte infusion donor (not recorded which). It is not recorded whose cells these are; they may come from a transplant donor. In DNA form, the CDR3 reads TGCGCCAGCAGTTGGACAGGGGGCGATGGCTACACCTTC. It yields the protein CASSWTGGDGYTF.